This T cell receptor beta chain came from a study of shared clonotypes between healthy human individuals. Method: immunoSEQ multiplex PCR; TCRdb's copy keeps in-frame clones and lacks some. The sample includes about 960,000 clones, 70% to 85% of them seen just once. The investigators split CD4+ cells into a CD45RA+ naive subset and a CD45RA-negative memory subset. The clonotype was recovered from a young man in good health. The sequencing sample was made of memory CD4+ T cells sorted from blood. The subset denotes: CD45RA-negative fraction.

CDR3 loop: CASSSGGNEQFF. DNA of the CDR3: TGTGCCAGCTCCTCGGGAGGGAATGAGCAGTTCTTC. This chain links TRBV18 with TRBJ2-1; 8 nucleotides align to TRBD2. This CDR3 spans 12 amino acids. Germline V gene data show CDR1 as KGHSH and CDR2 as LQKENI. The trim removed 6 bases at V and 7 bases at J, leaving 2 bases unmatched.